This TCR beta chain came from a study of blood T cell repertoires in COVID-19. As for the study in general: The United States, Italy and Spain provided the acute and convalescent COVID-19 samples. T cells, B-cell-depleted T cells, or PBMCs provided the cDNA or gDNA that served as material.

Study processing details: Using reference gene primer amplification, nucleated cell counts were estimated. Method: immunoSEQ multiplex PCR; TCRdb's copy keeps in-frame clones and lacks some. V and J calls and clone size are as listed in that table; D and trimming were resolved from the DNA. The data hold around 140,000 clones, with roughly nine tenths observed a single time. Germline V gives CDR1 MGHRA, CDR2 YSYEKL. This CDR3 spans 18 amino acids. As for this clone: A junction end diverges from the germline sequence, so it may reflect a read error.

This clonotype was obtained from a man aged 18 to 29 with COVID-19, enrolled during active disease. The chain carries TRBV4-1 and TRBJ1-4, with a weak D call TRBD1 (5 bases). Material: peripheral blood. CDR3 amino acids: CASSRKGHLGTANEKLLF. The CDR3 bases are TGCGCCAGCAGCCGGAAAGGGCACTTAGGGACTGCGAATGAAAAACTGCTTTTT.